This TCR beta chain is from a study of radiotherapy plus CTLA-4 blockade in lung cancer. V lost 6 bases and J lost 0; bases outside the gene matches: 8. The CDR3 is 16 amino acids. Germline assignment: CDR1 SGHDN and CDR2 FVKESK. Data came from immunoSEQ multiplex PCR; TCRdb stores just in-frame clones and leaves some out. The sample has some 66,000 clones; around 83% are singletons. This rearrangement joins TRBV14 to TRBJ2-3; 8 nucleotides align to TRBD2. The sequence was collected from a human donor with non-small cell lung cancer who had a partial response to radiotherapy plus ipilimumab. The sequencing here drew on peripheral blood, taken from a patient treated with radiotherapy plus ipilimumab. The CDR3 region is CASSPLAGSSTDTQYF. CDR3 nucleotides: TGTGCCAGCAGTCCCCTAGCGGGTTCTAGCACAGATACGCAGTATTTT.